This T cell receptor (beta chain) was sequenced during a study of cytomegalovirus exposure and HLA in healthy donors. As concerns this clone: What it binds is unknown.

Study-wide points: It was confirmed in vitro that a few of the CMV-associated chains were specific for CMV antigens. Versus the approximately 700-donor mean, an Asian-associated ancestry cluster reportedly showed fewer N-insertions in a later analysis. Roughly uniform sequencing depth across donors was assumed, possibly incorrectly. A later analysis found that most CMV-associated TCR beta chains appeared HLA-restricted.

Researchers ran the PCR with 60 Vbeta and 13 Jbeta primers. Profiled with immunoSEQ multiplex PCR; TCRdb holds only in-frame clones, not every one. The table has approximately 97,000 clones, around 80% seen once. V dropped 3 bases and J dropped 0 bases, with 8 bases sitting between them. Germline V gives CDR1 KGHSH, CDR2 LQKENI. The CDR3 sequence is 15 residues long. The TCR sequence derives from a male donor in good health and CMV-seropositive. The chain couples TRBV18 to TRBJ2-2; D uncertain. Sequenced: PBMCs. CDR3: CASSPGSANTGELFF. Written as DNA, the CDR3 is TGTGCCAGCTCACCTGGCTCTGCGAACACCGGGGAGCTGTTTTTT.